The sequence of this T cell receptor (beta chain) was determined in a study of identical twins. Overall study findings and caveats: Insertion counts were lower in abundant cord blood beta clonotypes, a trend that memory repertoires did not show.

From germline, CDR1 is MNHEY and CDR2 SVGAGI. The CDR3 spans 17 residues. Trimming took 0 bases from V and 9 from J; bases not matched to a gene: 11. MiXCR, run by TCRdb on the 5' RACE reads, gives a single entry per CDR3 protein. The sample comprises about 330,000 distinct CDR3 sequences, approximately 13% of which are singletons, and 7.2% rests with the top ten. This clonotype was recorded a few times. Its antigen is still unknown. Separately, the same data were catalogued under a study of yellow fever vaccine responses in identical twins.

The material sequenced was CD8+ T cells sorted from blood. The chain uses TRBV6-5 and TRBJ2-1, with 10 nucleotides matching TRBD2. The receptor comes from a woman under 30 in good health. For the CDR3, the DNA is TGTGCCAGCAGTTACTCGCGGGCTAGCGGGAGTTTAGTTGAGCAGTTCTTC. This encodes CASSYSRASGSLVEQFF.